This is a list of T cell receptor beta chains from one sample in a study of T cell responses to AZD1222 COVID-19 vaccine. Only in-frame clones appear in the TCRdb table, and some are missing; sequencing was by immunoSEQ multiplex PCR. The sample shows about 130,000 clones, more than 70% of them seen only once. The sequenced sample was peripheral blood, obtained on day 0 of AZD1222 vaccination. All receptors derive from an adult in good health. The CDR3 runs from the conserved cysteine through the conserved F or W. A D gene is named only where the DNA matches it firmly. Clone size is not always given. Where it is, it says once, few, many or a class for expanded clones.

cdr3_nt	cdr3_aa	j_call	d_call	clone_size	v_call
TGTGCCAGCAGTTACTCGGACACCTACGAGCAGTACTTC	CASSYSDTYEQYF	TRBJ2-7	-	-	TRBV6-2/TRBV6-3
TGTGCCTGGATAAGGTCAGGTTCCTACGAGCAGTACTTC	CAWIRSGSYEQYF	TRBJ2-7	-	-	TRBV30
TGTGCCAGCAGTTACTACGGGCTAGCGGGAGAGAATGAGCAGTTCTTC	CASSYYGLAGENEQFF	TRBJ2-1	TRBD2	-	TRBV6-5
TGCAGTGCTAGTTCTTCTCCGGGACTATTGCAGACCCAGTACTTC	CSASSSPGLLQTQYF	TRBJ2-5	TRBD2	-	TRBV20-1
TGTGCCACCAGTGACCCCGAGCGGGGGCCCTACAATGAGCAGTTCTTC	CATSDPERGPYNEQFF	TRBJ2-1	TRBD2	-	TRBV24-1
TGTGCCAGCAGGACACTGAACTATGGCTACACCTTC	CASRTLNYGYTF	TRBJ1-2	-	-	TRBV28
TGTGCCAGCAGCAACACAGGTATCCCAAGGGAGACCCAGTACTTC	CASSNTGIPRETQYF	TRBJ2-5	-	-	TRBV6-5
TGTGCCAGCAGGGGACGGGACAGGACTTCCTACGAGCAGTACTTC	CASRGRDRTSYEQYF	TRBJ2-7	TRBD1	once	TRBV27
TGTGCCAGCAGCTTCACTAGCGGTGAGCAGTTCTTC	CASSFTSGEQFF	TRBJ2-1	TRBD2	-	TRBV7-2
TGTGCCAGCAGCTTAGAAGTGGGGAACACTGAAGCTTTCTTT	CASSLEVGNTEAFF	TRBJ1-1	-	-	TRBV7-9
TGTGCCTCCCTATCCACCAGGGGGACAGATACGCAGTATTTT	CASLSTRGTDTQYF	TRBJ2-3	TRBD1	-	TRBV6-5
TGTGCCAGCAGCCTGCAGGCATCCCAAGAGACCCAGTACTTC	CASSLQASQETQYF	TRBJ2-5	-	-	TRBV5-6
TGTGCCAGCTCACCACCGTCCCCTAGCGGAAACACAGATACGCAGTATTTT	CASSPPSPSGNTDTQYF	TRBJ2-3	TRBD2	-	TRBV18
TGTGCCAGCAGTCCAGGTGGCCATGGCTACACCTTC	CASSPGGHGYTF	TRBJ1-2	-	-	TRBV6-5
TGTGCCAGCAGAGACAGCCGGATGAACACTGAAGCTTTCTTT	CASRDSRMNTEAFF	TRBJ1-1	-	-	TRBV5-6
TGTGCCAGCAGTTTATCTGGGGGGGGTCGAGGGGAGCAGTTCTTC	CASSLSGGGRGEQFF	TRBJ2-1	TRBD2	-	TRBV27
TGTGCCAGCAGCCAACTTATCCCTAGGGAGCAGTACTTC	CASSQLIPREQYF	TRBJ2-7	-	few	TRBV4-2
TGTGCCAGCAGCTTGGTTCGAGTAGCGGCTTCAACAGATACGCAGTATTTT	CASSLVRVAASTDTQYF	TRBJ2-3	-	-	TRBV5-5
TGCGCCAGCAGCTTGGGTGACACACAAGAGACCCAGTACTTC	CASSLGDTQETQYF	TRBJ2-5	-	-	TRBV5-1
TGTGCCAGTAGTACCGTTACTAGCAATCAGCCCCAGCATTTT	CASSTVTSNQPQHF	TRBJ1-5	-	-	TRBV19
TGTGCCAGCAGCCTTAGCTCCTATAATTCACCCCTCCACTTT	CASSLSSYNSPLHF	TRBJ1-6	-	-	TRBV7-3
TGTGCCAGCAGCCAAAATCCCGGGACCGACTACGGGGAGCTGTTTTTT	CASSQNPGTDYGELFF	TRBJ2-2	-	-	TRBV9
TGTGCCAGCAGCTTACGGGCAGGGAACAATCAGCCCCAGCATTTT	CASSLRAGNNQPQHF	TRBJ1-5	-	-	TRBV7-2
TGTGCCAGCAGCTTAGTAGACAGGGAGCAGTACTTC	CASSLVDREQYF	TRBJ2-7	-	once	TRBV7-9
TGCGCCAGCAGCTTGTCTTATTTTTATGGCTACACCTTC	CASSLSYFYGYTF	TRBJ1-2	-	-	TRBV5-1
TGTGCCATCAGTGAAACAGGGGCTGGAAACACCATATATTTT	CAISETGAGNTIYF	TRBJ1-3	TRBD1	few	TRBV10-3
TGTGCCAGTAGTCAGACGACAGGGGGCGGGTTTGGGGCCAACGTCCTGACTTTC	CASSQTTGGGFGANVLTF	TRBJ2-6	TRBD1	-	TRBV19
TGTGCCAGCAGCGCCCCCGGGACAGGGTCCTATGGCTACACCTTC	CASSAPGTGSYGYTF	TRBJ1-2	TRBD1	-	TRBV4-2
TGCGCCAGCAGCTTGGTAAGAGAAGCCGCTAGCACAGATACGCAGTATTTT	CASSLVREAASTDTQYF	TRBJ2-3	-	-	TRBV5-1
TGTGCCAGCAGCCAAGGCGCGGGGGGTATGGGGACTGAAGCTTTCTTT	CASSQGAGGMGTEAFF	TRBJ1-1	-	few	TRBV4-2
TGTGCCAGCAGTGAATCAGGCATTGGGACCGGGGAGCTGTTTTTT	CASSESGIGTGELFF	TRBJ2-2	-	-	TRBV6-1
TGCAGTGCTAGTGGGGGGAATGAAAAACTGTTTTTT	CSASGGNEKLFF	TRBJ1-4	-	-	TRBV20-1
TGCGCCAGCAGCCAAGAGGGTGGCAGGGGCACAGATACGCAGTATTTT	CASSQEGGRGTDTQYF	TRBJ2-3	-	-	TRBV4-3
TGTGCCAGCAGCGTCTCTGGGGGGGGCCCCCGGATGGGTGAAGCTTTCTTT	CASSVSGGGPRMGEAFF	TRBJ1-1	-	-	TRBV9
TGCGCCAGCAGCTTGTCAACAGTATATAATTCACCCCTCCACTTT	CASSLSTVYNSPLHF	TRBJ1-6	-	few	TRBV5-1
TGCGCCAGCAGCTTGGCCCTAGCTTTTGGGGATGAGCAGTTCTTC	CASSLALAFGDEQFF	TRBJ2-1	-	-	TRBV5-1
TGCGCCAGCAGCACCCGATTAGCGGGAGGGATGTACGAGCAGTACTTC	CASSTRLAGGMYEQYF	TRBJ2-7	TRBD2	-	TRBV4-1
TGTGCCAGCATAACACTAACCCCCTACGAGCAGTACTTC	CASITLTPYEQYF	TRBJ2-7	-	-	TRBV2
TGCAGCGTCCTCGGGACACACCGATACGAGCAGTACTTC	CSVLGTHRYEQYF	TRBJ2-7	-	-	TRBV29-1
TGTGCCAGCAGCTCCTCCCGACTAGCGCCGGGCGGGGAGCTGTTTTTT	CASSSSRLAPGGELFF	TRBJ2-2	TRBD2	-	TRBV7-3